The 21 T cell receptor beta chains presented below share a single source sample, sequenced in a study of T cells in Graves' hyperthyroidism and ophthalmopathy. Amplified regions were TCR beta CDR3 sequences from RNA transcripts. The study used the HTBI primer set for a first-round RT-PCR of the TCR CDR3. MiXCR, run by TCRdb on the multiplex PCR reads, gives a single entry per CDR3 protein. The sample shows tens of thousands of distinct CDR3 sequences, 45% to 65% of them seen only once. Sequencing was performed on peripheral blood or thyroid tissue (not recorded which). The receptors were gathered from a man between 18 and 35 years old with Graves' hyperthyroidism.

By sample share, this clonotype is medium-sized. CDR3 residues: CSASRDWEGSPLHF. The CDR3 nucleotides are TGCAGTGCTAGCCGGGACTGGGAAGGTTCACCCCTCCACTTT. This chain joins TRBV20-1 and TRBJ1-6, with D possibly being TRBD1 (5 bases). This CDR3 contains 14 residues. Germline V gene data show CDR1 as DFQATT and CDR2 as SNEGSKA (reference sequence). V lost 3 bases and J 9 bases, leaving 15 bases between the germline ends.

This chain connects TRBV7-2 to TRBJ1-6, with D uncertain. The CDR3 loop spans 11 amino acids. V was trimmed by 8 bases and J by 10 bases, leaving 9 bases between them. The germline V gene has CDR1 SGHTA and CDR2 FQGNSA. The CDR3 reads CASRAGSPLHF. DNA of the CDR3: TGTGCCAGCCGCGCCGGCTCACCCCTCCACTTT.

The chain joins TRBV29-1 to TRBJ2-7, with D possibly being TRBD1 (5 bases). This CDR3 is 12 amino acids long. Germline assignment: CDR1 SQVTM and CDR2 ANQGSEA. The germline V and J ends were trimmed by 3 bases and 0 bases, with 6 bases remaining between them. As DNA, the CDR3 is TGCAGCGTTGACAGGGTCTCCTACGAGCAGTACTTC. Translation gives CSVDRVSYEQYF.

Concerning this clonotype itself: A junction end diverges from the germline sequence, so it may reflect a read error. The rearrangement links TRBV5-5 to TRBJ1-2; D is ambiguous. This CDR3 is 9 amino acids long. Germline V gene lookup returns CDR1 SGHKS and CDR2 YYEKEE (reference sequence). CDR3: CASSLGYSF. The CDR3 nucleotides are TGTGCCAGCAGCTTGGGCTACAGCTTC.

This clonotype was detected many times. The chain has TRBV19 and TRBJ1-5; maybe TRBD1 (5 bases). The germline V gene has CDR1 LNHDA and CDR2 SQIVND (reference sequence). CDR3 length: 15 residues. V lost 6 bases, J lost 3 bases, and 15 bases lay in between. CDR3 in DNA: TGTGCCAGTAGAGCGGGGCAGGGATACAATCAGCCCCAGCATTTT. Its protein product is CASRAGQGYNQPQHF.

This clonotype was counted ten times or more. The chain recombines TRBV7-9 with TRBJ2-7, with D unclear. CDR1 is SEHNR, CDR2 FQNEAQ, per germline (reference sequence). V lost 0 bases and J lost 4, with 4 bases in between. This CDR3 has 12 amino acids. CDR3 DNA sequence: TGTGCCAGCAGCTTAGCGCGGTACGAGCAGTACTTC. This gives the protein CASSLARYEQYF.

The gene calls are TRBV7-2 and TRBJ2-5; tentative D call: TRBD2 (6 bases). CDR1 SGHTA and CDR2 FQGNSA come from the germline V gene. Trimming removed 5 bases from V and 1 base from J, with 17 bases in between. The CDR3 is 16 amino acids. CDR3 loop: CASSRGARTAQETQYF. CDR3 DNA: TGTGCCAGCAGCCGCGGGGCCCGGACCGCCCAAGAGACCCAGTACTTC.

In this sample, this clonotype turned up many times. The chain combines TRBV28 with TRBJ1-2; 8 bases map to TRBD1. V gave up 5 bases and J gave up 3 bases; unmatched junction bases: 8. The CDR3 contains 15 residues. Looked up from germline, CDR1 is MDHEN and CDR2 is SYDVKM. CDR3 in DNA: TGTGCCAGCAGTACCATCACAGGGGGAGACTATGGCTACACCTTC. It specifies CASSTITGGDYGYTF.

In this sample, this clonotype turned up many times. The chain links TRBV6-5 to TRBJ1-5, with 9 positions matching TRBD1. The CDR3 extends over 17 amino acids. The germline V gene encodes CDR1 MNHEY and CDR2 SVGAGI. V trimming: 6 bases; J trimming: 0 bases; junction bases outside the gene matches: 9. CDR3 nucleotide sequence: TGTGCCAGCAGCCGGATAGGGACAGGGCTTAGCAATCAGCCCCAGCATTTT. It yields the protein CASSRIGTGLSNQPQHF.

By frequency in the sample, this clonotype is medium-sized. This rearrangement joins TRBV20-1 to TRBJ2-7; 10 nucleotides align to TRBD1. Germline assignment: CDR1 DFQATT and CDR2 SNEGSKA (reference sequence). With V trimmed by 3 bases and J by 4 bases, 9 bases remained unmatched. The CDR3 sequence is 15 residues long. The CDR3 loop is CSARTGGATLYEQYF. The CDR3 coding sequence is TGCAGTGCTAGGACAGGGGGCGCGACTTTATACGAGCAGTACTTC.

This chain links TRBV25-1 with TRBJ1-6; D unresolved. The V and J ends lost 2 bases and 8 bases respectively, with 10 bases between them. The CDR3 has 14 amino acids. CDR1 and CDR2 (germline): MGHDK, SYGVNS. Here the CDR3 reads CASSEKWGDSPLHF. CDR3 sequence (DNA): TGTGCCAGCAGTGAAAAGTGGGGAGATTCACCCCTCCACTTT.

Comment on this clonotype: An end of the junction differs from the germline gene, which may be a read error. The J gene is TRBJ2-2, the V gene TRBV7-6; tentative D call: TRBD1 (6 bases). CDR3 length: 13 amino acids. Germline-derived CDR1 and CDR2 are SGHVS and FNYEAQ. The CDR3 DNA is TGTGCCAGCAACCGGTGGGACACCGGGGAGCCGTTTTTT. Its protein product is CASNRWDTGEPFF.

This clonotype appeared many times. This rearrangement joins TRBV5-1 to TRBJ1-2; 7 nucleotides align to TRBD1. V was clipped by 4 bases and J by 5 bases; unmatched bases: 5. This CDR3 is built from 13 residues. Germline CDR1 is SGHRS and CDR2 is YFSETQ. The CDR3 nucleotides read TGCGCCAGCAGCGGATCGGGACAGTATGGCTACACCTTC. Its protein product is CASSGSGQYGYTF. The entire variable domain, with the rest obtained from reference TRBV5-1 and TRBJ1-2, is as follows: KAGVTQTPRYLIKTRGQQVTLSCSPISGHRSVSWYQQTPGQGLQFLFEYFSETQRNKGNFPGRFSGRQFSNSRSEMNVSTLELGDSALYLCASSGSGQYGYTFGSGTRLTVV.

To note about this clonotype: One end of the junction varies from germline; a read error may be responsible. J is TRBJ2-6 and V is TRBV7-8; 8 positions agree with TRBD1. Germline V lookup: CDR1 SGHVS, CDR2 FQNEAQ. There are 18 residues in the CDR3. CDR3 in DNA: TGTGGCAGCAGCTTACGGACAGGGTCACACTCTGGGGCCAACGTCCTGGCTTTC. Translating gives CGSSLRTGSHSGANVLAF. The complete variable domain, with remaining parts taken from reference TRBV7-8 and TRBJ2-6, reads GAGVSQSPRYKVAKRGQDVALRCDPISGHVSLFWYQQALGQGPEFLTYFQNEAQLDKSGLPSDRFFAERPEGSVSTLKIQRTQQEDSAVYLCGSSLRTGSHSGANVLAFGAGSRLTVL.

This clonotype was found many times. CDR3: CSAMTDTTLRMEQYF. CDR3 sequence (DNA): TGCAGTGCAATGACCGACACCACCTTGAGGATGGAGCAGTACTTC. The chain carries TRBV20-1 and TRBJ2-7, with D unresolved. The CDR3 length is 15 residues. From germline, CDR1 is DFQATT and CDR2 SNEGSKA (reference sequence). V was pared by 6 bases and J by 7 bases, with 25 bases between.

The chain has TRBV7-2 and TRBJ1-5; possibly TRBD1 for D (6 bases). Germline loops: CDR1 SGHTA, CDR2 FQGNSA. Between the trimmed V and J ends, which lost 2 bases and 6 bases, there was a span of 11 bases. The CDR3 is 14 residues long. In nucleotides, the CDR3 is TGTGCCAGCAGCTTACAGGGGCCGGGTCAGCCCCAGCATTTT. It translates to CASSLQGPGQPQHF.

The CDR3 bases are TGTGCCAGCAGGGGCAGTGGGGCAGCTTATAATTCACCCCTCCACTTT. Translation gives CASRGSGAAYNSPLHF. The J gene is TRBJ1-6, the V gene TRBV7-4; weak D call: TRBD1 (5 bases). Trimming pared 6 bases from V and 4 bases from J, leaving 16 bases between. Germline loops: CDR1 SGHVT, CDR2 SQSDAQ. The CDR3 runs to 16 residues.

In this sample, this clonotype turned up many times. The chain combines TRBV4-3 with TRBJ2-7; TRBD1 matches 11 bases. This CDR3 is 18 amino acids long. Trimming removed 0 bases from V and 5 bases from J; junction bases left unmatched: 12. Germline CDR1 LGHNA, CDR2 YSLEER. In DNA, the CDR3 is TGCGCCAGCAGCCAAGAACCTCCCGGGACAGGGGGTTTTCACGAGCAGTACTTC. Protein product: CASSQEPPGTGGFHEQYF.

The table lists this clonotype with many counts. CDR3 DNA: TGTGCCAGCAAGGCTGCGCAGGGGGGTGGGTACGAGCAGTACTTC. Translated, it gives CASKAAQGGGYEQYF. The chain has TRBV6-1 and TRBJ2-7, with D tentatively TRBD1 (7 bases). V shed 7 bases and J shed 4 bases, with 20 bases lying between them. Germline values: CDR1 MNHNS, CDR2 SASEGT. The CDR3 spans 15 residues.

The gene calls are TRBV6-5 and TRBJ2-5, with D possibly TRBD1 on 6 matching bases. Germline CDR1 is MNHEY and CDR2 is SVGAGI. V was clipped by 7 bases and J by 1 base, with 13 bases between them. This CDR3 spans 14 amino acids. CDR3 in amino acids: CASKGQGRQETQYF. CDR3 coding DNA: TGTGCCAGCAAGGGGCAGGGGCGCCAAGAGACCCAGTACTTC.

The sample holds one count of this clonotype. The rearrangement uses TRBV5-1 and TRBJ1-4; TRBD1 aligns across 7 bases. This CDR3 is built from 15 residues. Trimming took 4 bases from V and 3 from J; bases not matched to a gene: 6. The germline V gene has CDR1 SGHRS and CDR2 YFSETQ. Here the CDR3 DNA reads TGCGCCAGCAGCAAAAGCGGGACAGCTAATGAAAAACTGTTTTTT. Translating it yields CASSKSGTANEKLFF.